The TCR beta chain under discussion was sequenced for a study of tumor-infiltrating lymphocytes in primary liver carcinoma. Study-level information: Read depth, roughly 3.5 to 8 million productive TCRbeta reads, did not differ significantly between tissues.

Each 20-30 mg portion of unsorted bulk tissue served as the source for co-extraction of RNA and DNA. Chronic HBV infection, untreated so far, was present in the patients. Germline values: CDR1 SGHRS, CDR2 YFSETQ. The CDR3 totals 15 residues. Priming with a constant-region primer yielded TCR beta cDNA from 450 to 550 ng total RNA. Each TCR beta library was derived from three nested multiplex PCR rounds that employed slightly modified ARM-PCR. Running 9 to 11 cycles apiece, the first two PCR rounds relied on TRBV1-TRBV30 forward primers together with a C-beta reverse primer. TCRdb re-derived calls from the multiplex PCR reads in MiXCR, one entry per CDR3 protein. The sample carries about 200,000 distinct CDR3 sequences, around four fifths recorded once. A remark on this clonotype: At one boundary the junction diverges from the germline segment, which might be a read error.

The origin of this receptor is a man between 35 and 55 years old with primary liver carcinoma and hepatitis B virus infection. This chain joins TRBV5-1 and TRBJ2-6; possible D gene TRBD1, 5 bases. Specimen: tumor tissue from primary liver carcinoma. The CDR3 DNA is TGCACCATCAGCTTGGAAAGCTCTGGGGCCAACGTCCTGATTTTC. Amino acids: CTISLESSGANVLIF. Full variable domain (outside the CDR3, taken from reference TRBV5-1 and TRBJ2-6): KAGVTQTPRYLIKTRGQQVTLSCSPISGHRSVSWYQQTPGQGLQFLFEYFSETQRNKGNFPGRFSGRQFSNSRSEMNVSTLELGDSALYLCTISLESSGANVLIFGAGSRLTVL.